This TCR beta chain is from a study of T cells after posttransplantation cyclophosphamide. Using immunoSEQ multiplex PCR, the repertoire was profiled, and TCRdb retains in-frame clones only, with some absent. The table shows about 36,000 clones, with around four fifths occurring only once. Study-level points and caveats: Donor CD8+ memory clones often dominated recipient blood repertoires at later times. Recipient CMV seropositivity and CMV reactivation strongly tracked TRB clonality. Blood and skin or GI T cell repertoires showed limited TRB overlap.

On this clone: Its antigen is not identified.

This CDR3 comprises 13 residues. The V end lost 9 bases, the J end lost 7 bases, and 17 bases lay between the germline ends. Germline CDR1 is SGHRS and CDR2 is YFSETQ. Busulfan-fludarabine conditioning, marrow transplant, and cyclophosphamide on days +3 and +4 were administered. The sequence came from a female patient in her thirties or forties who received an allogeneic stem cell transplant from a related donor, was CMV-positive, and had no GVHD. Some T cells may possibly be graft donor cells. This specimen was CD4+ T cells sorted from blood, taken approximately 1,900 days after a stem cell transplant with posttransplant cyclophosphamide. The chain carries TRBV5-1 and TRBJ2-4, with a weak D call TRBD1 (5 bases). CDR3: CATAVRVGNIQYF. CDR3 nucleotides: TGCGCCACAGCAGTCAGGGTCGGGAACATTCAGTACTTC.